The rows below give T cell receptor beta chains drawn from one sample of a study of radiotherapy plus CTLA-4 blockade in lung cancer. Assay used: immunoSEQ multiplex PCR; TCRdb lists only in-frame clones, some missing. The sample has more than 80,000 clones, about 84% seen once. The source material was peripheral blood, sampled from a patient treated with radiotherapy plus ipilimumab. These receptors were collected from a human donor with non-small cell lung cancer that progressed on radiotherapy plus ipilimumab. Some clones in this sample may be carry-over from other donors' samples. Each CDR3 is given with its conserved first and last residue. The D gene is left open where the match is weak. Size is omitted from some rows. Given values are once, few, many or a class for expanded clones.

j_gene,d_gene,v_gene,abundance,CDR3aa,CDR3nt
TRBJ2-1,TRBD2,TRBV9,NA,CASSGLAGGPYNEQFF,TGTGCCAGCAGCGGACTAGCGGGGGGACCTTACAATGAGCAGTTCTTC
TRBJ2-4,TRBD2,TRBV9,NA,CASSARGVGENIQYF,TGTGCCAGCAGCGCCCGGGGGGTTGGCGAAAACATTCAGTACTTC
TRBJ2-2,NA,TRBV27,NA,CAASNQANTGELFF,TGTGCCGCCTCCAACCAAGCGAACACCGGGGAGCTGTTTTTT
TRBJ1-4,NA,TRBV13,NA,CASSFRGTNEKLFF,TGTGCCAGCAGCTTTCGGGGGACTAATGAAAAACTGTTTTTT
TRBJ1-4,NA,TRBV27,NA,CASSLSFVGPQLFF,TGTGCCAGCAGTTTATCTTTTGTCGGACCGCAACTGTTTTTT
TRBJ1-2,NA,TRBV11-3,NA,CASLVPGYTF,TGTGCCAGCCTAGTCCCTGGCTACACCTTC
TRBJ1-2,TRBD1,TRBV28,NA,CASSSPGGANYGYTF,TGTGCCAGCTCTTCTCCAGGGGGTGCTAACTATGGCTACACCTTC
TRBJ2-5,NA,TRBV6-5,NA,CASSYLGGWETQYF,TGTGCCAGCAGTTACTTGGGGGGCTGGGAGACCCAGTACTTC
TRBJ2-7,NA,TRBV4-3,NA,CASSQGVGRGDEQYF,TGCGCCAGCAGCCAAGGAGTTGGCAGGGGTGACGAGCAGTACTTC
TRBJ2-7,TRBD2,TRBV7-8,NA,CASSFRGGSHEQYF,TGTGCCAGCAGCTTTCGGGGGGGCAGCCACGAGCAGTACTTC
TRBJ2-7,NA,TRBV7-3,NA,CASSLMQGGAYEQYF,TGTGCCAGCAGCTTAATGCAGGGGGGTGCCTACGAGCAGTACTTC
TRBJ1-6,NA,TRBV7-2,NA,CASSPQGTNFYNSPLHF,TGTGCCAGCAGCCCACAGGGCACGAACTTTTATAATTCACCCCTCCACTTT
TRBJ2-7,TRBD1,TRBV2,NA,CASSSTWTGEAEQYF,TGTGCCAGCAGTTCAACCTGGACAGGGGAGGCCGAGCAGTACTTC
TRBJ2-2,NA,TRBV27,few,CASRLRGGTNTGELFF,TGTGCCAGCAGGTTAAGGGGGGGGACTAACACCGGGGAGCTGTTTTTT
TRBJ2-2,NA,TRBV6-5,NA,CASSYGRGGELFF,TGTGCCAGCAGTTACGGGAGGGGGGGGGAGCTGTTTTTT
TRBJ1-2,TRBD1,TRBV9,NA,CASSGEGQGFGYTF,TGTGCCAGCAGCGGGGAGGGACAGGGCTTTGGCTACACCTTC
TRBJ1-3,NA,TRBV12-5,NA,CASGFDSSSGNTIYF,TGTGCTAGTGGTTTCGACAGCTCCTCTGGAAACACCATATATTTT